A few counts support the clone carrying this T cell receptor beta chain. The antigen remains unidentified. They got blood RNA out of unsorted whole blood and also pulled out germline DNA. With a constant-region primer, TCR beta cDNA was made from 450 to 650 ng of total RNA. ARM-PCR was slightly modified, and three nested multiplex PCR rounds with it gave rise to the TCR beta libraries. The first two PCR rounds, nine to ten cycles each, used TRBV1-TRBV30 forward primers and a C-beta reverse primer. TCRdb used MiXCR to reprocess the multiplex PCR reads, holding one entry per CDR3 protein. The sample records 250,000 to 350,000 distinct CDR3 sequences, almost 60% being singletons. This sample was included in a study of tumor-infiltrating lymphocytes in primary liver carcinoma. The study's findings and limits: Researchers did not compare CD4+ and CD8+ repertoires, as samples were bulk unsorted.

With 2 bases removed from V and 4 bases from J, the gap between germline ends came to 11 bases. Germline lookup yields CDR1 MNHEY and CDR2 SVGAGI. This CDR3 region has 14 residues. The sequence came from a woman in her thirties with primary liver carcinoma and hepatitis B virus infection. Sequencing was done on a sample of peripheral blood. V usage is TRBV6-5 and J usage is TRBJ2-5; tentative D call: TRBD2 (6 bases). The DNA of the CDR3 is TGTGCCAGCAGTTACGGGGGGAGGCTAGAGACCCAGTACTTC. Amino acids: CASSYGGRLETQYF.